This T cell receptor (beta chain) was sequenced in a study of blood T cells in healthy people across ages. General observations from the study: Donors of long life had a larger count of naive CD4+ cells and greater diversity than aged donors.

Notes on this clonotype: Antigen: not known.

Researchers collected approximately 9.5 milliliters of peripheral blood from every single donor. PCR was performed a second time for roughly 7 to 12 cycles using a sample-barcoded 5' primer and a J-beta primer mix. TCRdb re-called the 5' RACE reads through MiXCR, storing one row per CDR3 protein. The sample lists 980,000 or so distinct CDR3 sequences, about 44% occurring once. Germline V CDR1 and CDR2: MNHEY, SVGAGI. The CDR3 is 14 residues long. V gave up 5 bases and J gave up 8 bases; unmatched junction bases: 10. The V call is TRBV6-5, the J call TRBJ1-2; 8 bases are a match to TRBD1. Sequences were obtained from blood. The clonotype comes from a man in his thirties or forties in good health. The CDR3 loop reads CASSRSGRGHGYTF. CDR3 bases: TGTGCCAGCAGTCGCTCGGGCAGGGGGCACGGCTACACCTTC.